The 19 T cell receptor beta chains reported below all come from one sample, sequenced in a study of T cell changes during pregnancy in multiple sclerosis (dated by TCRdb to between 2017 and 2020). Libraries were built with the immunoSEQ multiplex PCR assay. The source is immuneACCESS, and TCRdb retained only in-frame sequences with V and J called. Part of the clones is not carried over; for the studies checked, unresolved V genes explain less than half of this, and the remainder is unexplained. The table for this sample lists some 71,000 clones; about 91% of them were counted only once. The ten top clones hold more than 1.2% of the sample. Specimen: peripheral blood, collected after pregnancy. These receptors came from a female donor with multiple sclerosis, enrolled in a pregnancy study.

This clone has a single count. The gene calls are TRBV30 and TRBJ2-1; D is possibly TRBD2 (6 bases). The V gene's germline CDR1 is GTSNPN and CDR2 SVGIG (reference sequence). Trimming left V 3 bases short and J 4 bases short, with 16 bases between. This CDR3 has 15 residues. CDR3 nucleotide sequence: TGTGCCTGGAGGCCGGGGAGGACTGAATACAATGAGCAGTTCTTC. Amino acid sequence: CAWRPGRTEYNEQFF.

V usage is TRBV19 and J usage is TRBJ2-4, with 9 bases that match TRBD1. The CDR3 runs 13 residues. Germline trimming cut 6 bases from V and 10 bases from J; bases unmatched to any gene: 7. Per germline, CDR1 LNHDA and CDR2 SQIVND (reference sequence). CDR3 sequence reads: CASSAGQGLIQYF. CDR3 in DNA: TGTGCCAGTAGCGCGGGACAGGGCCTAATTCAGTACTTC.

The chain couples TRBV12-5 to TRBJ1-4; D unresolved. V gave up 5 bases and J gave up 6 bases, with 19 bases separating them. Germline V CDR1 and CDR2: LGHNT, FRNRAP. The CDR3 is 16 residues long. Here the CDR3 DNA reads TGTGCTAGTGGTCCACCGGGTCCCCCAGAGGATGAAAAACTGTTTTTT. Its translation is CASGPPGPPEDEKLFF.

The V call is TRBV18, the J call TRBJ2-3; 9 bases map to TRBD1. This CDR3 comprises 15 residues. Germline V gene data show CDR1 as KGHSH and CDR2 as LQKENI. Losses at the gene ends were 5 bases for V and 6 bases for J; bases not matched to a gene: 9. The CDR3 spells CASSSGQGYMDTQYF. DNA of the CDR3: TGTGCCAGCTCATCGGGACAGGGCTACATGGATACGCAGTATTTT.

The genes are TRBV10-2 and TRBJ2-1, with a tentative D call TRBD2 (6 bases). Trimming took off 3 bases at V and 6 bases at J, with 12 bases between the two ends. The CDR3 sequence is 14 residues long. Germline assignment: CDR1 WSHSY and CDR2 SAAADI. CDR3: CASSEFNSGNEQFF. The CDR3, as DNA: TGCGCCAGCAGTGAATTTAATAGCGGCAATGAGCAGTTCTTC.

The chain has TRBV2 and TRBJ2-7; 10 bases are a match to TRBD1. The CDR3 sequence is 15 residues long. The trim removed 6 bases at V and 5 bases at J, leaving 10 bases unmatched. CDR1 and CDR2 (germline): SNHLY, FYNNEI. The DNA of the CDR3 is TGTGCCAGCAGCAACCCGGGACAGGGGTTGAACGAGCAGTACTTC. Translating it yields CASSNPGQGLNEQYF. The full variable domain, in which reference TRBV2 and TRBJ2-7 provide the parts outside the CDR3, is EPEVTQTPSHQVTQMGQEVILRCVPISNHLYFYWYRQILGQKVEFLVSFYNNEISEKSEIFDDQFSVERPDGSNFTLKIRSTKLEDSAMYFCASSNPGQGLNEQYFGPGTRLTVT.

The chain's CDR3 is CASSYPEGGYTF. The DNA of the CDR3 is TGTGCCAGCAGTTATCCTGAGGGAGGCTACACCTTC. The chain employs TRBV6-6 and TRBJ1-2; D uncertain. Trimming shortened V by 3 bases and J by 8 bases, and 10 bases separated the two germline ends. The germline CDR1 and CDR2 sequences are MNHNY and SVGAGI (reference sequence). The CDR3 is 12 amino acids.

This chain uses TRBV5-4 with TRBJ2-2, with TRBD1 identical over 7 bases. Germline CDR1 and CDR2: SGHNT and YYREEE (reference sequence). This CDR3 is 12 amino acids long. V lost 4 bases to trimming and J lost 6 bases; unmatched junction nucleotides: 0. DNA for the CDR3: TGTGCCAGCAGCAGGGGGCCCGGGGAGCTGTTTTTT. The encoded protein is CASSRGPGELFF. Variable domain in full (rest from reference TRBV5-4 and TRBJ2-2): ETGVTQSPTHLIKTRGQQVTLRCSSQSGHNTVSWYQQALGQGPQFIFQYYREEENGRGNFPPRFSGLQFPNYSSELNVNALELDDSALYLCASSRGPGELFFGEGSRLTVL.

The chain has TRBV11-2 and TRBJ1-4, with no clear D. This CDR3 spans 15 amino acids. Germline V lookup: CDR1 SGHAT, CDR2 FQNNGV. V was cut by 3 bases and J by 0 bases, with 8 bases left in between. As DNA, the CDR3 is TGTGCCAGCAGCTTGGACTCTGCAACTAATGAAAAACTGTTTTTT. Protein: CASSLDSATNEKLFF.

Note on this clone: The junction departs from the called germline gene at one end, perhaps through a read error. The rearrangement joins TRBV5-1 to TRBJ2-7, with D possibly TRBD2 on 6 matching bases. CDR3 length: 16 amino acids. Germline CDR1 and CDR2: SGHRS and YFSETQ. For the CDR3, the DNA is TGCGCCAGCAGCTACTCCGTGGGGACTGCTTCCTCCGAGCAGTACTTC. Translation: CASSYSVGTASSEQYF.

The CDR3 DNA is TGTGCCAGAAGCTTGGGGCAGGGGGCGCTTGAGCAGTACTTC. Translating gives CARSLGQGALEQYF. The chain joins TRBV5-3 to TRBJ2-7, with TRBD1 identical over 8 bases. TRBV5-3 counts as an open reading frame of uncertain function. The CDR3 length is 14 residues. Trimming removed 0 bases from V and 7 bases from J; junction bases left unmatched: 6.

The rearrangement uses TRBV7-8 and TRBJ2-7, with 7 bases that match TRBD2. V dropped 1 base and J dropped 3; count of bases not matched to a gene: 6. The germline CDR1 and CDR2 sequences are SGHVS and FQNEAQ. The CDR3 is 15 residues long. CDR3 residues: CASSLGMSGNYEQYF. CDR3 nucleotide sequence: TGTGCCAGCAGCTTAGGGATGAGCGGGAACTACGAGCAGTACTTC.

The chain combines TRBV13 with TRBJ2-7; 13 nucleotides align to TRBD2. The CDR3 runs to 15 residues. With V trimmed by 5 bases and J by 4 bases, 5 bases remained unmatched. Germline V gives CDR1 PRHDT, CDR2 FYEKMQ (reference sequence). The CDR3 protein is CASSPGLAGEYEQYF. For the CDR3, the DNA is TGTGCCAGCAGCCCCGGACTAGCGGGAGAGTACGAGCAGTACTTC.

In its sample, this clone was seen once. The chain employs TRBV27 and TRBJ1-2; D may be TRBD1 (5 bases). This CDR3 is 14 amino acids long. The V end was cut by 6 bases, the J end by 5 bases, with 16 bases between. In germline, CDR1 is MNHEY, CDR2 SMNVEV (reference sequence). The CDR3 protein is CASSPGGGRYGYTF. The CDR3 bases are TGTGCCAGCAGCCCCGGGGGGGGTCGATATGGCTACACCTTC.

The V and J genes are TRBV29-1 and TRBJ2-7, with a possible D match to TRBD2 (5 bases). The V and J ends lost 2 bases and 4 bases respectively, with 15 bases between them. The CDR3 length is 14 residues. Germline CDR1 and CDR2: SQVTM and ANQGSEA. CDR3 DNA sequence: TGCAGCGTTGAACTCCGAGGGAGCAGGTACGAGCAGTACTTC. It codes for CSVELRGSRYEQYF.

The CDR3 loop reads CASSPSQGGLFYGYTF. In nucleotides, the CDR3 is TGTGCCAGCAGTCCATCTCAGGGGGGACTTTTCTATGGCTACACCTTC. The chain couples TRBV27 to TRBJ1-2, with 7 bases lining up with TRBD1. The CDR3 is 16 residues long. V was pared by 5 bases and J by 4 bases, with 13 bases of the junction left unmatched. The V gene's germline CDR1 is MNHEY and CDR2 SMNVEV (reference sequence).

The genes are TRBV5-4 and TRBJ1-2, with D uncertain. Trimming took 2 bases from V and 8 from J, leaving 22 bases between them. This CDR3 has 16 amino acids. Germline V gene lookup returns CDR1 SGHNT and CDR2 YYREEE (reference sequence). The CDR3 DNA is TGTGCCAGCAGCTTTCGAGCCCCTAGGCCCCGGAAGGGCTACACCTTC. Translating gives CASSFRAPRPRKGYTF. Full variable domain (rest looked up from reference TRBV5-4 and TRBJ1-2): ETGVTQSPTHLIKTRGQQVTLRCSSQSGHNTVSWYQQALGQGPQFIFQYYREEENGRGNFPPRFSGLQFPNYSSELNVNALELDDSALYLCASSFRAPRPRKGYTFGSGTRLTVV.

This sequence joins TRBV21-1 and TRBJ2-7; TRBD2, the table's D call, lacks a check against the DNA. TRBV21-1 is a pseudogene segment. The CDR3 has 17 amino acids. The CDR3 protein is CASSKGEGERNSYEQYF. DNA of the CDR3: TGTGCCAGCAGCAAAGGGGAGGGGGAAAGGAACTCCTACGAGCAGTACTTC.

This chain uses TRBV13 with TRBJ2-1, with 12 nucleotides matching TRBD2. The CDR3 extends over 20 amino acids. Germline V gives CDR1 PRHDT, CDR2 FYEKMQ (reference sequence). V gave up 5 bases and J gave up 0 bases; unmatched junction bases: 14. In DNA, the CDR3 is TGTGCCAGCAGCCCTCCCGGGGGACTAGCGGGTGCAAGCTCCTACAATGAGCAGTTCTTC. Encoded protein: CASSPPGGLAGASSYNEQFF.